This TCR beta chain was captured in a study of CD8 T cells in ankylosing spondylitis. The CDR3 length is 15 residues. Germline V CDR1 and CDR2: SNHLY, FYNNEI. The J segment lost 5 bases and the V segment lost 2 bases, leaving 2 bases of the junction unmatched. Points from the study as a whole: Disease-associated clones were CD8+ and fairly uncommon in peripheral blood. It was reported that disease-linked clones were significantly enriched in matched ankylosing spondylitis synovial fluid. Apparently characteristic of ankylosing spondylitis blood was a TCR beta motif (fewer than ten highly homologous variants).

The authors made TCR beta libraries by quantitative 5'-RACE with molecular barcodes. Each CDR3 protein gets one entry after TCRdb re-called the 5' RACE reads with MiXCR. The data contain some 840,000 distinct CDR3 sequences, approximately 10% of them singletons. This clonotype was seen only a few times. The antigen is not known. The rearrangement links TRBV2 to TRBJ2-1, with TRBD2 matching over 11 bases. The sequence came from a male donor with ankylosing spondylitis. The specimen was blood, either unsorted or a sorted T cell fraction (not recorded which). The CDR3 is CASSETSGGNNEQFF. CDR3 nucleotides: TGTGCCAGCAGTGAAACTAGCGGGGGCAACAATGAGCAGTTCTTC.